What follows are 7 T cell receptor beta chains derived from one specimen sequenced in a study of T cell repertoires in ileal Crohn's disease. The protocol was immunoSEQ multiplex PCR, while the TCRdb copy is restricted to in-frame clones and leaves out a portion. Here the sample spans around 5,000 clones, roughly 80% being singletons. Sequenced input: ileal tissue. These receptors were obtained from an adult with Crohn's disease.

The rearrangement links TRBV11-1 to TRBJ2-3, with D possibly matching TRBD2 (5 bases). Germline V gene data show CDR1 as SGHAT and CDR2 as FQDESV (reference sequence). Deletions cut 1 base from V and 3 bases from J, with 14 bases between. The length of the CDR3 is 16 residues. The CDR3 spells CASSLEGTTGTDTQYF. Written as DNA, the CDR3 is TGTGCCAGCAGCTTAGAGGGCACCACGGGGACAGATACGCAGTATTTT.

The chain is built from TRBV6-6 and TRBJ2-1; D gene unclear. The CDR3 has 14 residues. V was pared by 0 bases and J by 0 bases, with 3 bases between. Looked up from germline, CDR1 is MNHNY and CDR2 is SVGAGI (reference sequence). The CDR3 here is CASSYSSSYNEQFF. The CDR3 nucleotides read TGTGCCAGCAGTTACTCTAGCTCCTACAATGAGCAGTTCTTC.

CDR3 in DNA: TGCGCCAGCAGCTGGGACAGTAAAACTGAAGCTTTCTTT. Its translation is CASSWDSKTEAFF. This sequence joins TRBV5-1 and TRBJ1-1; 7 nucleotides line up with TRBD1. The CDR3 contains 13 residues. The germline CDR1 and CDR2 sequences are SGHRS and YFSETQ. The ends lost 3 bases at V and 5 bases at J; junction bases unmatched: 4.

V usage is TRBV6-1 and J usage is TRBJ2-5, with TRBD1 identical over 10 bases. CDR1 and CDR2 (germline): MNHNS, SASEGT. CDR3 length: 15 residues. The trim removed 7 bases at V and 5 bases at J, leaving 10 bases unmatched. CDR3 sequence reads: CASTGQGRSWETQYF. DNA for the CDR3: TGTGCCAGCACGGGACAGGGGAGATCATGGGAGACCCAGTACTTC.

The CDR3 protein is CASSDRDRVSRYSYEQYF. The CDR3 nucleotides are TGTGCCAGCAGTGACCGGGACAGGGTGTCCCGTTACTCCTACGAGCAGTACTTC. The chain employs TRBV5-4 and TRBJ2-7; 9 nucleotides line up with TRBD1. Germline V CDR1 and CDR2: SGHNT, YYREEE (reference sequence). The CDR3 totals 18 residues. With 5 bases clipped from V and 0 bases from J, the junction kept 15 bases outside the gene matches.

The CDR3 DNA sequence: TGTGCCAGCAGCTTATTTTCGGGGAACGAGCAGTACTTC. This translates into CASSLFSGNEQYF. The chain joins TRBV7-2 to TRBJ2-7; D may be TRBD2 (5 bases). CDR3 length: 13 residues. CDR1 is SGHTA, CDR2 FQGNSA, per germline. V was clipped by 2 bases and J by 5 bases, with 10 bases between them.

V and J are TRBV21-1 and TRBJ2-5; whether TRBD2, the table's D call, matches the DNA was not checked. TRBV21-1 is noted as a pseudogene. The CDR3 is 15 amino acids. CDR3 sequence reads: CASNRGTSRQETQYF. The CDR3 DNA sequence: TGTGCCAGCAACAGAGGGACTAGCAGACAAGAGACCCAGTACTTC.